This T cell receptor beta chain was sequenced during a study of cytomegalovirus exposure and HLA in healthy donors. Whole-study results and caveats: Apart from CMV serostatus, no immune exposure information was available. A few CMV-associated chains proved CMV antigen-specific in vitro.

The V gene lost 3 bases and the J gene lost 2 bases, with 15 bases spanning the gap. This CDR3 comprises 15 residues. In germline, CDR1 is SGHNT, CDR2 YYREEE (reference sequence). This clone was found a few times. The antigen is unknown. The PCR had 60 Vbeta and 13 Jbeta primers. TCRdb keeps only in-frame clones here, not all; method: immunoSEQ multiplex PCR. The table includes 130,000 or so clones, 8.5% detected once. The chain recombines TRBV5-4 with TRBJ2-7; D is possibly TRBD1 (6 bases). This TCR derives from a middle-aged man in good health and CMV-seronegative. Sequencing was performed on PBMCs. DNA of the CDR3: TGTGCCAGCAGCTCCGGGACACAATATACCTACGAGCAGTACTTC. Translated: CASSSGTQYTYEQYF. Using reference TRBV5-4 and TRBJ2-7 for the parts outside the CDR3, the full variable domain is ETGVTQSPTHLIKTRGQQVTLRCSSQSGHNTVSWYQQALGQGPQFIFQYYREEENGRGNFPPRFSGLQFPNYSSELNVNALELDDSALYLCASSSGTQYTYEQYFGPGTRLTVT.